This record covers a single T cell receptor (beta chain). This sample stems from a study of cytotoxic CD8 clonotypes in ibrutinib-treated CLL. TCRdb keeps only in-frame clones here, not all; method: immunoSEQ multiplex PCR. In the table there are about 49,000 clones, 53% of which are singletons. The CDR3 extends over 11 amino acids. Germline V gene data show CDR1 as GTSNPN and CDR2 as SVGIG (reference sequence). With 3 bases removed from V and 7 bases from J, the gap between germline ends came to 9 bases. The TCR comes from a human donor with chronic lymphocytic leukemia. V usage is TRBV30 and J usage is TRBJ1-1; unclear D gene. The starting material was PBMCs, obtained after 12 months of ibrutinib treatment. The CDR3 DNA sequence: TGTGCCTGGAGGGTGGTTGGTGAAGCTTTCTTT. Its protein is CAWRVVGEAFF.